Listed here is a single TCR beta chain. Its antigen is unidentified. The data stem from a study of blood T cells in healthy people across ages. About the research overall: Template switching recovered approximately one barcoded beta molecule for every two T cells. Study-level findings and limits: The long-lived group displayed more naive CD4+ cells, plus higher diversity, than the aged donors did.

Using a J-beta primer mix together with a sample-barcoded 5' primer, a second PCR was run for about 6 to 11 cycles. TCRdb analysed the 5' RACE reads with MiXCR anew, one entry per CDR3 protein. The sample has about 830,000 distinct CDR3 sequences; approximately 67% are singletons. This CDR3 has 15 amino acids. The germline V gene encodes CDR1 SGHNT and CDR2 YENEEA. With V trimmed by 5 bases and J by 5 bases, 10 bases remained unmatched. The sequence came from a man aged 25 to 40 in good health. The chain links TRBV11-3 to TRBJ2-7, with 9 bases matching TRBD1. The sequenced sample was blood. CDR3 region: CASSPGTGRLHEQYF. The CDR3, as DNA: TGTGCCAGCAGCCCGGGGACAGGGAGATTACACGAGCAGTACTTC.